This note documents a single T cell receptor beta chain sequence. What it recognizes is unknown. Barcoded TCR alpha and TCR beta cDNA libraries with UMIs came from 5'RACE using constant-segment primers. One entry per CDR3 protein, called by TCRdb with MiXCR from the 5' RACE reads. Of over 300,000 distinct CDR3 sequences in the sample, about 20% were seen once. This specimen comes from a study of T-cell memory formation after mild COVID-19. Study in general: The study found TCR clusters largely donor specific.

CDR1 MNHEY and CDR2 SVGAGI come from the germline V gene. This CDR3 comprises 16 residues. V gave up 0 bases and J gave up 9 bases, with 15 bases separating them. Findings and limits, study-wide: Certain responding clones were present in pre-infection memory, suggesting participation of cross-reactive memory. The authors did not confirm SARS-CoV-2 specificity of second-wave clones peaking day 37.

Material for sequencing was PBMCs or a T cell subset sorted from them (not recorded which). This sequence originates from a man younger than 30 who had mild COVID-19 (a few samples of this study predate the infection). Cell type and time point are not known. The rearrangement joins TRBV6-5 to TRBJ1-6; D perhaps matches TRBD1 (6 bases). The CDR3 reads CASSYSRGLGGSPLHF. CDR3 sequence (DNA): TGTGCCAGCAGTTACTCACGGGGGCTCGGGGGTTCACCCCTCCACTTT.